What follows is one T cell receptor beta chain and its context. No antigen is known for it. V dropped 0 bases and J dropped 1; count of bases not matched to a gene: 7. CDR3 size: 17 residues. CDR1 SGHNT and CDR2 YYREEE come from the germline V gene (reference sequence). This specimen comes from a study of cytomegalovirus exposure and HLA in healthy donors. In the study overall: Some 90 million unique TCRs from HLA-typed donors were held in an early data release.

Overall study results and limits: High specificity and sensitivity for cytomegalovirus status were reported for the classifier. It was reported that TCR beta sequences correctly inferred the HLA-A and HLA-B alleles for most subjects.

It was with 60 Vbeta and 13 Jbeta primers that the PCR ran. Per the study methods: Around 80 million unique TCR beta chains, roughly 11 million of them shared, were counted by a later analysis. Assay: immunoSEQ multiplex PCR; the TCRdb copy retains only in-frame clones and omits some. For V, J and clone size, that table is used; D and trimming come from the DNA. Of 85,000 to 130,000 clones in the sample, over 60% are singletons; the top ten hold 5% to 6.5%. This receptor was taken from a man in his sixties in good health and CMV-seropositive. Source material: PBMCs. V is TRBV5-4 and J is TRBJ2-1; TRBD2 agrees at 7 bases. The CDR3 DNA sequence: TGTGCCAGCAGCTTGGAGGTATGGGGGGGGTCCTACAATGAGCAGTTCTTC. Translating it yields CASSLEVWGGSYNEQFF. The whole variable domain, remainder taken from reference TRBV5-4 and TRBJ2-1, is ETGVTQSPTHLIKTRGQQVTLRCSSQSGHNTVSWYQQALGQGPQFIFQYYREEENGRGNFPPRFSGLQFPNYSSELNVNALELDDSALYLCASSLEVWGGSYNEQFFGPGTRLTVL.